Listed here are 20 T cell receptor beta chains from one sample, sequenced in a study of naive and memory T cell subsets. An equimolar mix of two oligonucleotides served as the beta constant-region primer for TRBC1 and TRBC2. TCRdb re-analysed the UMI-ligation and nested PCR reads in MiXCR, keeping a single row per CDR3 protein. Among 84,000 or so distinct CDR3 sequences listed, roughly 7.3% were seen once. The sample comprised central memory CD4+ T cells from blood. Receptor source: a human donor in good health.

V usage is TRBV12-3 or TRBV12-4 and J usage is TRBJ1-1; D is undetermined. The germline V and J ends were trimmed by 7 bases and 8 bases, with 11 bases remaining between them. The CDR3 extends over 11 amino acids. Here the CDR3 reads CASTSTGEAFF. In DNA, the CDR3 is TGTGCCAGCACCTCAACTGGAGAAGCTTTCTTT.

This clonotype was detected only a few times. This sequence joins TRBV27 and TRBJ2-1; no reliable D call. Germline CDR1 and CDR2: MNHEY and SMNVEV (reference sequence). This CDR3 is 13 amino acids long. The V gene lost 6 bases and the J gene lost 7 bases, with 13 bases spanning the gap. For the CDR3, the DNA is TGTGCCAGCAGGGTTCACCTAAAAAATGAGCAGTTCTTC. This translates into CASRVHLKNEQFF.

This clonotype showed up many times. The rearrangement joins TRBV21-1 to TRBJ1-2. TRBV21-1 is an annotated pseudogene. This CDR3 has 13 amino acids. The CDR3, as DNA: TGTGCCAGCCCCTACCCCGTTAACTATGGCTACACCTTC. It is translated as CASPYPVNYGYTF.

This clonotype showed up many times. The CDR3 reads CASIHQPQHF. The CDR3 bases are TGTGCCAGCATTCATCAGCCCCAGCATTTT. The chain has TRBV5-8 and TRBJ1-5; D call uncertain. The germline V gene has CDR1 SGHTS and CDR2 YDEGEE. This CDR3 has 10 residues. Between the trimmed V and J ends, which lost 6 bases and 5 bases, there was a span of 3 bases. Combining the CDR3 with reference TRBV5-8 and TRBJ1-5 gives the whole variable domain EAGVTQSPTHLIKTRGQQATLRCSPISGHTSVYWYQQALGLGLQFLLWYDEGEERNRGNFPPRFSGRQFPNYSSELNVNALELEDSALYLCASIHQPQHFGDGTRLSIL.

This clonotype has a count of ten or more. The rearrangement links TRBV5-1 to TRBJ2-1; the match to TRBD2 covers 11 bases. Germline trimming cut 1 base from V and 8 bases from J; bases unmatched to any gene: 11. Germline-derived CDR1 and CDR2 are SGHRS and YFSETQ. The CDR3 runs to 17 residues. DNA of the CDR3: TGCGCCAGCAGCTTGATGACTAGCGGGAAGGGGGTGGATGAGCAGTTCTTC. It is translated as CASSLMTSGKGVDEQFF.

There are many counts of this clonotype. The chain carries TRBV30 and TRBJ2-1; 10 bases map to TRBD2. The CDR3 is 13 residues long. CDR1 and CDR2 (germline): GTSNPN, SVGIG (reference sequence). Trimming cost V 8 bases and J 7 bases; bases outside gene matches: 8. CDR3 loop: CAGSAGGPNEQFF. The CDR3 DNA reads as TGTGCCGGCTCAGCGGGGGGGCCAAATGAGCAGTTCTTC.

The chain's CDR3 is CASTQGLETQYF. The CDR3 DNA reads as TGTGCCAGCACTCAGGGTTTGGAGACCCAGTACTTC. The chain uses TRBV28 and TRBJ2-5, with TRBD1 as a possible D gene (5 bases). This CDR3 has 12 amino acids. Trimming pared 7 bases from V and 5 bases from J, leaving 11 bases between. In germline, CDR1 is MDHEN, CDR2 SYDVKM.

Many counts were recorded for this clonotype. This rearrangement joins TRBV12-3 or TRBV12-4 to TRBJ1-2; D might be TRBD1 (6 bases). There are 12 residues in the CDR3. Trimming took off 6 bases at V and 8 bases at J, with 13 bases between the two ends. CDR3 loop: CASRAAGQGYTF. The CDR3 DNA reads TGTGCCAGCAGGGCCGCAGGACAGGGCTACACCTTC.

This clonotype has ten or more counts. This sequence joins TRBV14 and TRBJ1-1; D uncertain. Trimming left V 1 base short and J 11 bases short, with 14 bases between. The CDR3 extends over 13 amino acids. The V gene's germline CDR1 is SGHDN and CDR2 FVKESK. CDR3 sequence: CASSQVGGPGAFF. CDR3 coding DNA: TGTGCCAGCAGCCAAGTAGGAGGTCCTGGGGCTTTCTTT.

This clonotype was observed a handful of times. The gene calls are TRBV20-1 and TRBJ2-4; 9 bases are shared with TRBD1. Germline-derived CDR1 and CDR2 are DFQATT and SNEGSKA (reference sequence). The V and J ends lost 0 bases and 15 bases, in that order; junction bases with no gene match: 6. This CDR3 contains 12 residues. As DNA, the CDR3 is TGCAGTGCTAGAGAATCGGGACAGGGACGGTACTTC. Its translation: CSARESGQGRYF.

The chain employs TRBV6-6 and TRBJ2-5, with D perhaps TRBD1 (7 bases). The germline V gene encodes CDR1 MNHNY and CDR2 SVGAGI (reference sequence). The CDR3 totals 15 residues. V shed 5 bases and J shed 2 bases, with 15 bases lying between them. For the CDR3, the DNA is TGTGCCAGCAGTCGGACGCGGGGACAGCAAGAGACCCAGTACTTC. Its translation: CASSRTRGQQETQYF.

In its sample, this clonotype was seen many times. The rearrangement uses TRBV30 and TRBJ2-2; 10 bases are shared with TRBD2. Trimming took 3 bases from V and 5 from J; bases not matched to a gene: 9. The CDR3 loop spans 16 amino acids. The germline CDR1 and CDR2 sequences are GTSNPN and SVGIG (reference sequence). The CDR3 coding sequence is TGTGCCTGGAGAGGAGGAAAACTAGCGGGAACCGGGGAGCTGTTTTTT. This gives the protein CAWRGGKLAGTGELFF. Combining the CDR3 with reference TRBV30 and TRBJ2-2 gives the whole variable domain SQTIHQWPATLVQPVGSPLSLECTVEGTSNPNLYWYRQAAGRGLQLLFYSVGIGQISSEVPQNLSASRPQDRQFILSSKKLLLSDSGFYLCAWRGGKLAGTGELFFGEGSRLTVL.

This clonotype was picked up many times. J is TRBJ1-1 and V is TRBV7-8; unclear D gene. The CDR3 contains 12 residues. The germline V and J ends were trimmed by 10 bases and 1 base, with 10 bases remaining between them. Germline values: CDR1 SGHVS, CDR2 FQNEAQ. The CDR3 loop is CATLTRNTEAFF. The CDR3 coding sequence is TGTGCCACCCTAACAAGGAACACTGAAGCTTTCTTT.

V usage is TRBV7-2 and J usage is TRBJ2-3, with TRBD2 identical over 14 bases. This CDR3 region has 16 residues. V lost 4 bases and J lost 1; bases outside the gene matches: 1. Germline V CDR1 and CDR2: SGHTA, FQGNSA. CDR3 in amino acids: CASSSGLAGGTDTQYF. The CDR3 bases are TGTGCCAGCAGCTCGGGACTAGCGGGAGGCACAGATACGCAGTATTTT. Based on the CDR3 plus reference TRBV7-2 and TRBJ2-3, the full variable domain is GAGVSQSPSNKVTEKGKDVELRCDPISGHTALYWYRQSLGQGLEFLIYFQGNSAPDKSGLPSDRFSAERTGGSVSTLTIQRTQQEDSAVYLCASSSGLAGGTDTQYFGPGTRLTVL.

In this sample, this clonotype turned up many times. The V call is TRBV20-1, the J call TRBJ1-2; the D gene is possibly TRBD1 (6 bases). There are 16 residues in the CDR3. Germline V gene data show CDR1 as DFQATT and CDR2 as SNEGSKA (reference sequence). Trimming took 6 bases from V and 8 from J, leaving 28 bases between them. CDR3 in DNA: TGCAGTGCCACATACCGAGCACACAGGGCCCAGGGAGGCTACACCTTC. Its translation: CSATYRAHRAQGGYTF.

The V call is TRBV14, the J call TRBJ2-1; a weak D match, TRBD2 (5 bases). Germline CDR1 SGHDN, CDR2 FVKESK. The CDR3 is 13 amino acids. V lost 2 bases and J 6 bases, leaving 8 bases between the germline ends. This chain's CDR3 is CASSQLRGNEQFF. The CDR3 DNA reads as TGTGCCAGCAGCCAACTTCGGGGCAATGAGCAGTTCTTC.

This clonotype has only a few counts. The V call is TRBV20-1, the J call TRBJ2-3; D remains ambiguous. V was trimmed by 4 bases and J by 0 bases, leaving 11 bases between them. Germline CDR1 is DFQATT and CDR2 is SNEGSKA (reference sequence). The CDR3 covers 14 residues. The CDR3 protein is CSAKLVTSTDTQYF. The DNA of the CDR3 is TGCAGTGCTAAGCTAGTAACTAGCACAGATACGCAGTATTTT.

This clonotype was observed a few times. V is TRBV5-4 and J is TRBJ1-4; D is possibly TRBD1 (5 bases). This CDR3 has 17 residues. Trimming cost V 4 bases and J 6 bases, with 22 bases left between them. Germline V gene lookup returns CDR1 SGHNT and CDR2 YYREEE (reference sequence). CDR3 region: CASSQGHLGAGDEKLFF. CDR3 coding DNA: TGTGCCAGCAGCCAGGGCCATCTCGGGGCGGGGGATGAAAAACTGTTTTTT.

There are many counts of this clonotype. The V and J genes are TRBV29-1 and TRBJ2-4; 12 bases match TRBD1. CDR1 and CDR2 from the germline V gene are SQVTM and ANQGSEA. V was clipped by 4 bases and J by 7 bases; unmatched bases: 8. This CDR3 contains 15 residues. The CDR3 here is CSVGGTGGTQNIQYF. The CDR3 DNA is TGCAGCGTTGGTGGGACAGGGGGCACTCAGAACATTCAGTACTTC.

The sample holds many counts of this clonotype. The rearrangement uses TRBV4-2 and TRBJ2-7; no reliable D call. Germline lookup yields CDR1 LGHNA and CDR2 YNFKEQ. There are 15 residues in the CDR3. V lost 0 bases, J lost 6 bases, and 15 bases lay in between. In nucleotides, the CDR3 is TGTGCCAGCAGCCAAGACCCGGTCCCCAGTGGCGAGCAGTACTTC. This translates into CASSQDPVPSGEQYF.